Detailed here is one T cell receptor (beta chain). What it binds is unknown. Between the trimmed V and J ends, which lost 2 bases and 4 bases, there was a span of 25 bases. The germline CDR1 and CDR2 sequences are MGHRA and YSYEKL. The CDR3 has 19 amino acids. The data belong to a study of OX40 agonist ivuxolimab in advanced cancers. Across the whole study: Cohort: approximately 83% men, mean age about 60, aged about 23 to 80.

Regarding the study as a whole: Among the lowest levels of clonal expansion were found in partial responders at 0.1-3.0 mg/kg. The average count of expanded clones was higher among CD8+ T cells than among CD4+.

Produced via immunoSEQ multiplex PCR; TCRdb's table is partial and in-frame only. The data hold approximately 20,000 clones, with around 86% observed a single time. The sample was CD4+ or CD8+ T cells sorted from blood, taken in a trial of the OX40 agonist ivuxolimab. The rearrangement uses TRBV4-1 and TRBJ2-3, with D hard to call. The source of this sequence is an adult with an advanced solid tumor such as melanoma, head and neck, liver or kidney cancer. The CDR3 DNA sequence: TGCGCCAGCAGCCAATCCTTTGACTGGGCCTCTAAGATTGCAGATACGCAGTATTTT. Translated: CASSQSFDWASKIADTQYF.